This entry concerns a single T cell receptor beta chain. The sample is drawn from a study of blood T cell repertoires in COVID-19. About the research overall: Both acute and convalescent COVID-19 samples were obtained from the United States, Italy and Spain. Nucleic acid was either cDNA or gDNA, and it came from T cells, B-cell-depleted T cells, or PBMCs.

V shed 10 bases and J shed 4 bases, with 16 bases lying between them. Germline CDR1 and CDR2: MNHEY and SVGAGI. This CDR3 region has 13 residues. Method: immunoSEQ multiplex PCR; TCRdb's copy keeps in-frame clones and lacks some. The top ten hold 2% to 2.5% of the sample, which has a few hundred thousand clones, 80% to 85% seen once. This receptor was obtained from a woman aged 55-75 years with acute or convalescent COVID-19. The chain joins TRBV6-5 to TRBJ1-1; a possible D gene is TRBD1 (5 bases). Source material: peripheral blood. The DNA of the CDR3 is TGTGCCATGGGGCGGACCCTCGGCACTGAAGCTTTCTTT. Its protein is CAMGRTLGTEAFF.